Below, 32 T cell receptor beta chains from the same sample are listed, as sequenced in a study of blood T cell repertoires in COVID-19. The repertoire was sequenced with immunoSEQ multiplex PCR; TCRdb's copy has only in-frame clones and lacks some. The sample lists hundreds of thousands of clones; 85% to 90% were seen once. The specimen was peripheral blood. These receptors originate from a woman aged 18-29 years with acute or convalescent COVID-19.

This clone appeared once. The V call is TRBV6-1, the J call TRBJ1-6; no firm D call. This CDR3 is built from 14 residues. Between the trimmed V and J ends, which lost 2 bases and 6 bases, there was a span of 8 bases. Germline V CDR1 and CDR2: MNHNS, SASEGT. The CDR3 DNA is TGTGCCAGCAGTGAATGGGCAGGTAATTCACCCCTCCACTTT. Amino acid sequence: CASSEWAGNSPLHF.

J is TRBJ1-2 and V is TRBV6-5, with D maybe TRBD1 (6 bases). Germline CDR1 reads MNHEY; CDR2 reads SVGAGI. Deletions cut 6 bases from V and 1 base from J, with 12 bases between. This CDR3 comprises 14 residues. The CDR3: CASRRTEFNYGYTF. CDR3 nucleotide sequence: TGTGCCAGCAGACGGACAGAGTTTAACTATGGCTACACCTTC.

The chain joins TRBV5-5 to TRBJ1-3; D call uncertain. Deletions cut 4 bases from V and 4 bases from J, with 21 bases between. There are 17 residues in the CDR3. CDR1 is SGHKS and CDR2 is YYEKEE in the germline V gene (reference sequence). The CDR3 protein is CASSPGHGFLKGNTIYF. CDR3 sequence (DNA): TGTGCCAGCAGCCCAGGTCACGGTTTCTTGAAAGGAAACACCATATATTTT.

The V call is TRBV10-3, the J call TRBJ1-5; D is unclear. The V end was cut by 3 bases, the J end by 5 bases, with 11 bases between. Germline CDR1 ENHRY, CDR2 SYGVKD. This CDR3 region has 14 residues. The CDR3, as DNA: TGTGCCATCAGTGACTCCTGGCTCTATCAGCCCCAGCATTTT. Its protein product is CAISDSWLYQPQHF.

The chain is built from TRBV13 and TRBJ1-1, with TRBD1 matching 8 bases. The CDR3 length is 16 residues. Germline V gene lookup returns CDR1 PRHDT and CDR2 FYEKMQ (reference sequence). J lost 0 bases, V lost 1 base, and 4 bases had no gene match. The CDR3 DNA follows: TGTGCCAGCAGCTTAGAGGACAGGGTGATGAACACTGAAGCTTTCTTT. Encoded protein: CASSLEDRVMNTEAFF.

This sequence joins TRBV6-5 and TRBJ1-6, with D possibly TRBD1 on 6 matching bases. V lost 6 bases and J lost 1, with 7 bases in between. CDR1 and CDR2 (germline): MNHEY, SVGAGI. The CDR3 has 14 residues. CDR3 region: CASRTGSYNSPLHF. The CDR3 nucleotides read TGTGCCAGCAGGACAGGATCCTATAATTCACCCCTCCACTTT.

The J gene is TRBJ1-3, the V gene TRBV7-2; a weak D match, TRBD1 (5 bases). The CDR3 runs to 13 residues. The ends were cut back, 7 bases at V and 8 bases at J, with 15 bases in the middle. Germline loops: CDR1 SGHTA, CDR2 FQGNSA. CDR3 residues: CASTLDRGDTIYF. The DNA of the CDR3 is TGTGCCAGCACCCTAGACCGGGGGGACACCATATATTTT.

This clone appeared once. V and J are TRBV7-9 and TRBJ2-2; perhaps TRBD1 as D (6 bases). The CDR3 is 15 amino acids. CDR1 is SEHNR and CDR2 is FQNEAQ in the germline V gene (reference sequence). The ends were cut back, 6 bases at V and 2 bases at J, with 13 bases in the middle. CDR3 coding DNA: TGTGCCAGCAGTCAAGGGGGACAAAACACCGGGGAGCTGTTTTTT. Residues: CASSQGGQNTGELFF. Looking up the rest from reference TRBV7-9 and TRBJ2-2 gives the full variable domain: DTGVSQNPRHKITKRGQNVTFRCDPISEHNRLYWYRQTLGQGPEFLTYFQNEAQLEKSRLLSDRFSAERPKGSFSTLEIQRTEQGDSAMYLCASSQGGQNTGELFFGEGSRLTVL.

The chain is built from TRBV5-8 and TRBJ1-1; the match to TRBD1 covers 7 bases. The CDR3 has 15 amino acids. The germline CDR1 and CDR2 sequences are SGHTS and YDEGEE. J lost 5 bases, V lost 4 bases, and 11 bases had no gene match. In DNA, the CDR3 is TGTGCCAGCAGCCCCGGACTTTTCAGGGGGACTGAAGCTTTCTTT. Amino acids: CASSPGLFRGTEAFF.

The chain recombines TRBV21-1 with TRBJ2-2; TRBD1 is the table's D call, not checked against the DNA. TRBV21-1 is tagged as a pseudogene. The CDR3 has 15 residues. In DNA form, the CDR3 reads TGTGCCAGCAGCAGGGTCAGGGGAGACACCGGGGAGCTGTTTTTT. Translating it yields CASSRVRGDTGELFF.

CDR3 in DNA: TGCGCCAGCAGTGACCCGCGCGGACAGGGAGAGAATATGAACACTGAAGCTTTCTTT. This sequence encodes CASSDPRGQGENMNTEAFF. The chain has TRBV10-1 and TRBJ1-1, with 8 bases that match TRBD1. Germline V gene data show CDR1 as WNHNN and CDR2 as SYGVQD (reference sequence). The CDR3 has 19 amino acids. The J segment lost 0 bases and the V segment lost 3 bases, leaving 15 bases of the junction unmatched.

The genes are TRBV5-1 and TRBJ1-2; D is unresolved. The CDR3 length is 15 residues. CDR1 is SGHRS, CDR2 YFSETQ, per germline. V lost 4 bases and J 4 bases, leaving 17 bases between the germline ends. For the CDR3, the DNA is TGCGCCAGCAGCCTAGAGGGAAACAGCGCCTATGGCTACACCTTC. Amino acids: CASSLEGNSAYGYTF.

This clone was recorded only once. The chain is built from TRBV6-5 and TRBJ2-7; 8 bases agree with TRBD2. The CDR3 length is 13 residues. CDR1 and CDR2 from the germline V gene are MNHEY and SVGAGI. V shed 2 bases, J shed 6 bases, and the junction held 3 bases outside the gene matches. The CDR3 protein is CASSYGLAVEQYF. CDR3 bases: TGTGCCAGCAGTTACGGACTAGCAGTCGAGCAGTACTTC.

This rearrangement joins TRBV15 to TRBJ1-4; no reliable D call. V lost 2 bases and J lost 3, with 16 bases in between. Germline V gives CDR1 LNHNV, CDR2 YYDKDF (reference sequence). This CDR3 is built from 17 residues. In nucleotides, the CDR3 is TGTGCCACCAGCAGATCCCGGAAGGAGTTGCCTAATGAAAAACTGTTTTTT. It codes for CATSRSRKELPNEKLFF.

V is TRBV6-5 and J is TRBJ1-1, with D maybe TRBD1 (5 bases). Looked up from germline, CDR1 is MNHEY and CDR2 is SVGAGI. CDR3 length equals 13 residues. The germline V and J ends were trimmed by 6 bases and 5 bases, with 13 bases remaining between them. CDR3: CASSRSRGTEAFF. The CDR3 bases are TGTGCCAGCAGCCGGTCAAGGGGAACTGAAGCTTTCTTT.

V usage is TRBV19 and J usage is TRBJ2-2, with a weak D call TRBD2 (6 bases). The V gene lost 10 bases and the J gene lost 3 bases, with 18 bases spanning the gap. This CDR3 contains 15 residues. CDR1 LNHDA and CDR2 SQIVND come from the germline V gene (reference sequence). The CDR3 protein is CATALGGPYTGELFF. In nucleotides, the CDR3 is TGTGCCACAGCCCTCGGGGGTCCCTACACCGGGGAGCTGTTTTTT.

Here the CDR3 reads CASSYSGTGPHEQYF. In DNA, the CDR3 is TGTGCCAGCAGTTACTCTGGGACAGGGCCCCACGAGCAGTACTTC. J is TRBJ2-7 and V is TRBV6-5, with TRBD1 matching over 9 bases. Germline lookup yields CDR1 MNHEY and CDR2 SVGAGI. The trim removed 0 bases at V and 5 bases at J, leaving 5 bases unmatched. The CDR3 consists of 15 residues.

V usage is TRBV15 and J usage is TRBJ2-3; 8 bases are shared with TRBD2. CDR1 is LNHNV, CDR2 YYDKDF, per germline (reference sequence). The CDR3 has 16 amino acids. Germline trimming cut 1 base from V and 5 bases from J; bases unmatched to any gene: 8. The CDR3 DNA sequence: TGTGCCACCAGCAGAGTGCCAGCGGGGGTTGGAGATACGCAGTATTTT. It encodes CATSRVPAGVGDTQYF.

As regards this clone: This CDR3 is also generated by other DNA sequences in the sample. The chain uses TRBV7-9 and TRBJ1-2; weak D call: TRBD1 (5 bases). V was clipped by 4 bases and J by 1 base, with 7 bases between them. Germline values: CDR1 SEHNR, CDR2 FQNEAQ (reference sequence). CDR3 length equals 13 residues. CDR3 DNA: TGTGCCAGCAGCTCTCAGGGTAACTATGGCTACACCTTC. Protein sequence: CASSSQGNYGYTF.

The chain recombines TRBV5-4 with TRBJ1-3, with TRBD1 identical over 10 bases. Unmatched junction bases numbered 19, after V lost 3 bases and J lost 4 bases. Looked up from germline, CDR1 is SGHNT and CDR2 is YYREEE (reference sequence). This CDR3 contains 20 residues. CDR3 loop: CASSSTIDRGQLVRGNTIYF. As DNA, the CDR3 is TGTGCCAGCAGCTCAACAATTGACAGGGGGCAGCTCGTAAGGGGAAACACCATATATTTT.

V and J are TRBV2 and TRBJ2-2, with 11 bases matching TRBD1. CDR3 size: 17 residues. CDR1 is SNHLY, CDR2 FYNNEI, per germline. V shed 3 bases, J shed 6 bases, and the junction held 9 bases outside the gene matches. DNA for the CDR3: TGTGCCAGCAGTGACCCCGGGACAGGGGGTCGCGCCGGGGAGCTGTTTTTT. Its translation: CASSDPGTGGRAGELFF.

This chain uses TRBV28 with TRBJ1-2; no clear D gene. CDR1 and CDR2 (germline): MDHEN, SYDVKM. Trimming removed 2 bases from V and 4 bases from J, with 14 bases in between. The CDR3 runs to 15 residues. The CDR3 region has the DNA TGTGCCAGCAGTTTACCCGGGGTACGGCGCTATGGCTACACCTTC. It translates to CASSLPGVRRYGYTF.

This chain uses TRBV2 with TRBJ1-5; the D is unclear. The CDR3 contains 12 residues. Germline V gene lookup returns CDR1 SNHLY and CDR2 FYNNEI. V dropped 3 bases and J dropped 4 bases, with 4 bases sitting between them. The CDR3 reads CASSEANQPQHF. The CDR3 DNA reads as TGTGCCAGCAGTGAGGCTAATCAGCCCCAGCATTTT.

V usage is TRBV6-5 and J usage is TRBJ1-5, with 10 bases matching TRBD1. Germline loops: CDR1 MNHEY, CDR2 SVGAGI. J lost 6 bases, V lost 7 bases, and 6 bases had no gene match. The CDR3 is 14 amino acids. The CDR3 loop is CASTPDRGGQPQHF. The CDR3 DNA reads as TGTGCCAGCACCCCGGACAGGGGGGGTCAGCCCCAGCATTTT.

The chain joins TRBV4-2 to TRBJ2-7, with D unresolved. The V end lost 1 base, the J end lost 5 bases, and 6 bases lay between the germline ends. The germline V gene encodes CDR1 LGHNA and CDR2 YNFKEQ. There are 12 residues in the CDR3. In nucleotides, the CDR3 is TGTGCCAGCAGCCAAGGGAGCGACGAGCAGTACTTC. Protein sequence: CASSQGSDEQYF.

The rearrangement links TRBV19 to TRBJ2-3; D call uncertain. This CDR3 spans 13 amino acids. Germline V gene lookup returns CDR1 LNHDA and CDR2 SQIVND (reference sequence). V was trimmed by 3 bases and J by 1 base, leaving 5 bases between them. The CDR3 nucleotides are TGTGCCAGTAGTATGTATGGCACAGATACGCAGTATTTT. It yields the protein CASSMYGTDTQYF.

The rearrangement uses TRBV7-3 and TRBJ2-1; D possibly corresponds to TRBD1 (8 bases). With 5 bases removed from V and 8 bases from J, the gap between germline ends came to 13 bases. Germline V gene sequence: CDR1 SGHTA, CDR2 FQGTGA. This CDR3 has 13 residues. For the CDR3, the DNA is TGTGCCAGCAGCCCACAGGGGGGGGATGAGCAGTTCTTC. Translated: CASSPQGGDEQFF.

The chain recombines TRBV5-4 with TRBJ2-3; weak D call: TRBD2 (6 bases). The V and J ends lost 4 bases and 1 base respectively, with 16 bases between them. Germline V gives CDR1 SGHNT, CDR2 YYREEE (reference sequence). The CDR3 loop spans 16 amino acids. CDR3 DNA: TGTGCCAGCAGCCCTACTCCCGGGGGAGGCACAGATACGCAGTATTTT. Its translation is CASSPTPGGGTDTQYF.

For this clone: This CDR3 is also generated by other DNA sequences in the sample. The rearrangement uses TRBV5-1 and TRBJ2-7; D may be TRBD1 (6 bases). The V end lost 5 bases, the J end lost 7 bases, and 10 bases lay between the germline ends. The germline CDR1 and CDR2 sequences are SGHRS and YFSETQ. The CDR3 runs 11 residues. This chain's CDR3 is CASSLGTEQYF. The CDR3 bases are TGCGCCAGCAGTCTAGGGACAGAGCAGTACTTC. Based on the CDR3 plus reference TRBV5-1 and TRBJ2-7, the full variable domain is KAGVTQTPRYLIKTRGQQVTLSCSPISGHRSVSWYQQTPGQGLQFLFEYFSETQRNKGNFPGRFSGRQFSNSRSEMNVSTLELGDSALYLCASSLGTEQYFGPGTRLTVT.

The chain has TRBV7-3 and TRBJ2-5; possibly TRBD1 for D (5 bases). Germline V lookup: CDR1 SGHTA, CDR2 FQGTGA. The CDR3 spans 15 residues. V lost 5 bases to trimming and J lost 5 bases, with 18 bases between them. In nucleotides, the CDR3 is TGTGCCAGCAGCCCCCAGGGTTGGGGCGGTGAGACCCAGTACTTC. Its protein product is CASSPQGWGGETQYF.

Comments on this clone: Additional DNA sequences in this sample encode the identical CDR3. J is TRBJ1-1 and V is TRBV19; the D is unclear. This CDR3 is built from 13 residues. V gave up 3 bases and J gave up 1 base, with 6 bases separating them. CDR1 and CDR2 from the germline V gene are LNHDA and SQIVND (reference sequence). CDR3 in amino acids: CASSIRGNTEAFF. CDR3 DNA sequence: TGTGCCAGTAGTATCCGCGGGAACACTGAAGCTTTCTTT. The whole variable domain, filled in from reference TRBV19 and TRBJ1-1, reads DGGITQSPKYLFRKEGQNVTLSCEQNLNHDAMYWYRQDPGQGLRLIYYSQIVNDFQKGDIAEGYSVSREKKESFPLTVTSAQKNPTAFYLCASSIRGNTEAFFGQGTRLTVV.

V and J are TRBV7-9 and TRBJ1-1; TRBD1 agrees at 8 bases. Germline loops: CDR1 SEHNR, CDR2 FQNEAQ (reference sequence). The V gene end was trimmed by 4 bases and the J gene end by 5 bases; junction bases not matched to a gene: 3. This CDR3 spans 13 amino acids. The CDR3 spells CASSSRQGTEAFF. CDR3 nucleotides: TGTGCCAGCAGCTCCCGACAGGGGACTGAAGCTTTCTTT.